Below, one TCR beta chain is given with its context. This sample was taken from a study of blood T cell repertoires in COVID-19. Study-wide context: Specimens from acute and convalescent COVID-19 originated in the United States, Italy and Spain. The analysed material was cDNA or gDNA that came from T cells, B-cell-depleted T cells, or PBMCs.

V trimming: 4 bases; J trimming: 4 bases; junction bases outside the gene matches: 6. The length of the CDR3 is 16 residues. CDR1 is SGHNT and CDR2 is YYREEE in the germline V gene (reference sequence). Original handling: Nucleated cell counts were estimated from reference gene primer amplification. TCRdb keeps only in-frame clones here, not all; method: immunoSEQ multiplex PCR. V, J and clone size were drawn from that table, and D and trimming were deduced from the DNA. The sample yields under 150,000 clones, about 89% seen once. Material: peripheral blood. The V call is TRBV5-4, the J call TRBJ2-2; 11 bases are shared with TRBD2. The TCR was taken from a man aged 50 to 60 with active or convalescent COVID-19. Here the CDR3 reads CASSPIAGGTTGELFF. The CDR3 DNA reads as TGTGCCAGCAGCCCAATAGCGGGAGGGACCACCGGGGAGCTGTTTTTT.